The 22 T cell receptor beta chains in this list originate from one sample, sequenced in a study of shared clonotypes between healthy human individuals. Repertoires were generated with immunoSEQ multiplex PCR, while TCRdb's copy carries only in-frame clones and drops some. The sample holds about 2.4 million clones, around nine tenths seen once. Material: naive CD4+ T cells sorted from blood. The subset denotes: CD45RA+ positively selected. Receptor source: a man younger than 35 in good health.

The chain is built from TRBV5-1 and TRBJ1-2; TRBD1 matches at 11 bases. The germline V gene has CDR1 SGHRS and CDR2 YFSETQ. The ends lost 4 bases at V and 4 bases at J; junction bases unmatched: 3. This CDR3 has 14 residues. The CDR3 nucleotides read TGCGCCAGCAGCGTGGGGACAGGGGGCTATGGCTACACCTTC. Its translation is CASSVGTGGYGYTF.

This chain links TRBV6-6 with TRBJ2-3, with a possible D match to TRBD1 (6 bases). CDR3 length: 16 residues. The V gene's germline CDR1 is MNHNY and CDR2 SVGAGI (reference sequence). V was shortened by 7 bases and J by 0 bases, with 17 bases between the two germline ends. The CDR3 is CASTRPGGGSTDTQYF. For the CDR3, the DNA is TGTGCCAGCACTCGCCCTGGGGGCGGAAGCACAGATACGCAGTATTTT.

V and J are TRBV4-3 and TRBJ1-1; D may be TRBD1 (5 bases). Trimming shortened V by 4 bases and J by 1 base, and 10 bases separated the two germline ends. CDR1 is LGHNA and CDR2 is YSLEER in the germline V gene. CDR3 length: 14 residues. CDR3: CASSRGGGNTEAFF. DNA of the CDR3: TGCGCCAGCAGCCGAGGCGGGGGGAACACTGAAGCTTTCTTT.

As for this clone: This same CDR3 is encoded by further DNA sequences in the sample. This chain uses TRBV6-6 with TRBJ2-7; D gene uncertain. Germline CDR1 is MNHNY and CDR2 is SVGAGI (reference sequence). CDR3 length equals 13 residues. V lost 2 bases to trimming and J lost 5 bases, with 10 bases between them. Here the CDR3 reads CASSYGLANEQYF. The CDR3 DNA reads TGTGCCAGCAGTTACGGGTTAGCCAACGAGCAGTACTTC.

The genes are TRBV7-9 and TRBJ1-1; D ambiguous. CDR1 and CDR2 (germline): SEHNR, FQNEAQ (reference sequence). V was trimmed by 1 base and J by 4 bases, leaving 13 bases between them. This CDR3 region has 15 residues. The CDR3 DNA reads TGTGCCAGCAGCTTAGGTGGGGTCCAGAGCACTGAAGCTTTCTTT. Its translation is CASSLGGVQSTEAFF.

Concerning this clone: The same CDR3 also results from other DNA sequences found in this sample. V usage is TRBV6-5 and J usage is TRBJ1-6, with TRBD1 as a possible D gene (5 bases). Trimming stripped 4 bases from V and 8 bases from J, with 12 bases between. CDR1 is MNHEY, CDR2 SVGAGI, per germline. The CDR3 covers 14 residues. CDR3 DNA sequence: TGTGCCAGCAGTTTGGGTAGGGGTTATTCACCCCTCCACTTT. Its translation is CASSLGRGYSPLHF.

CDR3 DNA sequence: TGTGCCAGCCTGGACAGGCTGCGAGAGACCCAGTACTTC. Translated: CASLDRLRETQYF. V is TRBV18 and J is TRBJ2-5, with 7 bases identical to TRBD1. The CDR3 has 13 amino acids. V gave up 8 bases and J gave up 4 bases; unmatched junction bases: 7. Per germline, CDR1 KGHSH and CDR2 LQKENI.

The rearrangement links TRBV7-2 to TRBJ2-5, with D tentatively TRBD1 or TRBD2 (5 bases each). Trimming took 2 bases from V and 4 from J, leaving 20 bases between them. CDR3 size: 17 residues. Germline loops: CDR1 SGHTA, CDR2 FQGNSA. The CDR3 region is CASSLLPPGTKGETQYF. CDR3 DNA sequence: TGTGCCAGCAGCTTATTACCGCCGGGGACCAAGGGAGAGACCCAGTACTTC.

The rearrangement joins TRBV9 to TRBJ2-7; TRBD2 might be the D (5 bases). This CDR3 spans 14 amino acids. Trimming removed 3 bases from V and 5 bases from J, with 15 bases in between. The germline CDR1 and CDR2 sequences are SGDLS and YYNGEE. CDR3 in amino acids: CASSATHSTNEQYF. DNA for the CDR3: TGTGCCAGCAGCGCTACTCATTCGACTAACGAGCAGTACTTC.

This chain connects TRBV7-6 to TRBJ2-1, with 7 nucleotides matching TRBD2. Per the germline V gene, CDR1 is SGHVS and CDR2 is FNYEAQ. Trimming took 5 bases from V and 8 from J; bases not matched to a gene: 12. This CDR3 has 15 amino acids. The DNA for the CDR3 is TGTGCCAGCAGCAGCGGACTAGGCCGGGCTTATGAGCAGTTCTTC. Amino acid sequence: CASSSGLGRAYEQFF.

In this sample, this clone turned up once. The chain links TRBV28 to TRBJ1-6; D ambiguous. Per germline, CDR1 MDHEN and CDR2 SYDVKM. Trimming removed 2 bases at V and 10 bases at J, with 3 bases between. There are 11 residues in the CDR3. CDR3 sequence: CASSLKSPLHF. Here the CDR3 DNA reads TGTGCCAGCAGTTTAAAATCACCCCTCCACTTT.

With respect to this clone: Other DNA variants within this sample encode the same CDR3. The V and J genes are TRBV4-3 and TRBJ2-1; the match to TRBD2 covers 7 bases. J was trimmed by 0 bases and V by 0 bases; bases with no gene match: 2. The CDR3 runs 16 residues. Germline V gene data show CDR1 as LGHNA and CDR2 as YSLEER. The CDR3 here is CASSQEPSGSYNEQFF. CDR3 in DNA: TGCGCCAGCAGCCAAGAACCTAGCGGCTCCTACAATGAGCAGTTCTTC.

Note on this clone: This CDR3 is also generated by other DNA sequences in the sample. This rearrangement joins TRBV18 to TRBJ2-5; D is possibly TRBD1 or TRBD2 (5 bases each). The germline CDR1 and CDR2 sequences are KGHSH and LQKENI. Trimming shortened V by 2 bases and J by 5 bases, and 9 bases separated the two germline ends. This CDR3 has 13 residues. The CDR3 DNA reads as TGTGCCAGCTCACCAGGGACCCGGGAGACCCAGTACTTC. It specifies CASSPGTRETQYF.

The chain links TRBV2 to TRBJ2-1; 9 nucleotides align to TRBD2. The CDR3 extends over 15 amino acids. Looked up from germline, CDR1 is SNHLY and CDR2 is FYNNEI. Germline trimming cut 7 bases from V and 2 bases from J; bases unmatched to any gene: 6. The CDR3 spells CASTRSGGAYNEQFF. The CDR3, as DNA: TGTGCCAGCACCCGTAGCGGGGGAGCCTACAATGAGCAGTTCTTC. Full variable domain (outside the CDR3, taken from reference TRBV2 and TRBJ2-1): EPEVTQTPSHQVTQMGQEVILRCVPISNHLYFYWYRQILGQKVEFLVSFYNNEISEKSEIFDDQFSVERPDGSNFTLKIRSTKLEDSAMYFCASTRSGGAYNEQFFGPGTRLTVL.

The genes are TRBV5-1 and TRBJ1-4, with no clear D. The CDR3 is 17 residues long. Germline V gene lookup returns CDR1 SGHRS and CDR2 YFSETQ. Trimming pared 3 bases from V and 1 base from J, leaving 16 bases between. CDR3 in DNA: TGCGCCAGCAGCTGGGCCGGGTCGGGAGTAACTAATGAAAAACTGTTTTTT. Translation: CASSWAGSGVTNEKLFF. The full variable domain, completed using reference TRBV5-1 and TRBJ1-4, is KAGVTQTPRYLIKTRGQQVTLSCSPISGHRSVSWYQQTPGQGLQFLFEYFSETQRNKGNFPGRFSGRQFSNSRSEMNVSTLELGDSALYLCASSWAGSGVTNEKLFFGSGTQLSVL.

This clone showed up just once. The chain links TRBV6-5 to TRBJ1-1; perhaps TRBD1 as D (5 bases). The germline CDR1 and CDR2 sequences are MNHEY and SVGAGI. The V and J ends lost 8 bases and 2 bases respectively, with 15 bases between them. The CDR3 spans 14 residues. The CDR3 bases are TGTGCCAGCGGATACCGGGACGGTAACACTGAAGCTTTCTTT. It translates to CASGYRDGNTEAFF.

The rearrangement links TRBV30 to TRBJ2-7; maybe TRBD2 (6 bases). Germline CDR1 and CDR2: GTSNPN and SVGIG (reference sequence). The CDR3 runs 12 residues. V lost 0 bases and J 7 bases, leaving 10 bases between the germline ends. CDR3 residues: CAWSVGAGEQYF. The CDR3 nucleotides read TGTGCCTGGAGTGTCGGGGCGGGGGAGCAGTACTTC.

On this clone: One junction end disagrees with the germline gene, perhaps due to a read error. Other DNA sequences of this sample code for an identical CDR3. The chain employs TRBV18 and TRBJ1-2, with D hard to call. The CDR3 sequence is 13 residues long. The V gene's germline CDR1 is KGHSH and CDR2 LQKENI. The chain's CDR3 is CASSPPNIHGYTF. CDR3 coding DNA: TGTGCCAGCTCACCACCAAACATCCATGGTTACACCTTC.

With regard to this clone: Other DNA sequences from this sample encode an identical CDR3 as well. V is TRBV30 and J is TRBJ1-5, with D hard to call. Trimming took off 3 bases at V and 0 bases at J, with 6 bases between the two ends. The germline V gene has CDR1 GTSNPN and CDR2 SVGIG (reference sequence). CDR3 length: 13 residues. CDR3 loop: CAWSPVSNQPQHF. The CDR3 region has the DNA TGTGCCTGGAGCCCAGTTAGCAATCAGCCCCAGCATTTT.

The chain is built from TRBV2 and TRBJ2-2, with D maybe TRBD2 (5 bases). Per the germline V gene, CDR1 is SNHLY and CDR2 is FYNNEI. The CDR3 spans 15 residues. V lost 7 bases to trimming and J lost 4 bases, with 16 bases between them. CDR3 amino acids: CASINLVEGTGELFF. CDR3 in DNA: TGTGCCAGCATTAATTTGGTTGAGGGCACCGGGGAGCTGTTTTTT.

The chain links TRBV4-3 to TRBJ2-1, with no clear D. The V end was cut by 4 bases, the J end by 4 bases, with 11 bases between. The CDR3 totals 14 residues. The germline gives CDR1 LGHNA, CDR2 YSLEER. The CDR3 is CASSRTTLYNEQFF. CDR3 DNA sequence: TGCGCCAGCAGCCGTACGACTCTGTACAATGAGCAGTTCTTC.

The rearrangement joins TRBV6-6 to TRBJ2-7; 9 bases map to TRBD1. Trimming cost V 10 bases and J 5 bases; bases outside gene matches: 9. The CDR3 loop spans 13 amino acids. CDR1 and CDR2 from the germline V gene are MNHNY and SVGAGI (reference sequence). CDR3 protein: CAIRGTGRNEQYF. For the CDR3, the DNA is TGTGCCATCAGAGGGACAGGGAGGAACGAGCAGTACTTC.